This T cell receptor beta chain was identified in a study of T cell responses to AZD1222 COVID-19 vaccine. The CDR3 consists of 16 residues. Losses at the gene ends were 1 base for V and 7 bases for J; bases not matched to a gene: 2. CDR1 is MGHRA and CDR2 is YSYEKL in the germline V gene. Some clones are missing from TCRdb's copy, which holds only in-frame ones; the method was immunoSEQ multiplex PCR. Here the sample spans around 90,000 clones, 80% to 90% being singletons. Worth noting for this clone: Its antigen is not known.

Points from the study as a whole: Close to half of spike-specific TCRs reportedly recognize unmutated variant regions. Vaccine-related CD4 TCRs covered spike, predominating at 160-218 and 743-854. A rise in Spike-specific TCR breadth and depth followed two AZD1222 doses.

The clonotype comes from an adult in good health. The chain uses TRBV4-1 and TRBJ2-1; TRBD2 matches at 15 bases. Here the sequenced sample was peripheral blood, taken on day 0 of AZD1222 vaccination. The CDR3 sequence: CASSQGTSGRVNEQFF. For the CDR3, the DNA is TGCGCCAGCAGCCAAGGGACTAGCGGGAGGGTTAATGAGCAGTTCTTC.